This TCR beta chain was sequenced in a study of Ad26.COV2.S vaccination and SARS-CoV-2 variants. The overall study: Participants got Ad26.COV2.S intramuscularly, once or twice 56 days apart.

Findings and limits, study-wide: Greater spike-specific TCR breadth was seen in vaccine recipients than in placebo recipients.

This sample's treatment: about 20 received Ad26.COV2.S at low or high dose, single or two shots; 5 received placebo; per-sample allocation not given. Specimens were obtained on day 63 following the first vaccine or placebo injection. Sequenced by immunoSEQ multiplex PCR; TCRdb stores in-frame clones only, minus some. The data hold approximately 420,000 clones, with over 75% observed a single time. The length of the CDR3 is 16 residues. V lost 6 bases and J lost 4; bases outside the gene matches: 10. Germline values: CDR1 MDHEN, CDR2 SYDVKM. A note on this clone: Its antigen is unidentified.

Sequencing was performed on peripheral blood, taken in a trial of Ad26.COV2.S vaccine versus placebo. This TCR was sampled from a person between 18 and 65 years old who received the Ad26.COV2.S COVID-19 vaccine or a placebo. The chain carries TRBV28 and TRBJ2-3, with 10 bases fitting TRBD2. Written as DNA, the CDR3 is TGTGCCAGCAGGAATACCCGACTAGCGGGCGCAGATACGCAGTATTTT. Translated, it gives CASRNTRLAGADTQYF.